This TCR beta chain is from a study of identical twins. Study-wide findings and caveats: For cord blood, abundant beta clonotypes had fewer insertions, unlike memory repertoires, which showed none.

This clonotype was counted a few times. The target antigen is unknown. CDR3 length: 16 residues. Germline V gives CDR1 SGHAT, CDR2 FQNNGV. V shed 2 bases, J shed 4 bases, and the junction held 7 bases outside the gene matches. All donors comprised healthy Caucasians. TCRdb re-called the 5' RACE reads with MiXCR, one entry per CDR3 protein. Of some 330,000 distinct CDR3 sequences in the sample, approximately 8.8% are singletons; the top ten hold 8% to 9.5%. The rearrangement joins TRBV11-2 to TRBJ1-4; 7 bases are shared with TRBD1. Specimen: naive T cells sorted from blood. The source is a woman in her fifties or sixties in good health. The CDR3 DNA sequence: TGTGCCAGCAGCTTAATGAGGTCAGGGGGTAATGAAAAACTGTTTTTT. It encodes CASSLMRSGGNEKLFF. Full variable domain (missing parts from reference TRBV11-2 and TRBJ1-4): EAGVAQSPRYKIIEKRQSVAFWCNPISGHATLYWYQQILGQGPKLLIQFQNNGVVDDSQLPKDRFSAERLKGVDSTLKIQPAKLEDSAVYLCASSLMRSGGNEKLFFGSGTQLSVL.